The rows below give T cell receptor beta chains drawn from one sample of a study of post-analysis software for immune sequencing data. TCRdb re-called the PCR reads with MiXCR, one entry per CDR3 protein. The sample has around 180,000 distinct CDR3 sequences, roughly 30% seen once. The sequenced sample was blood. These receptors were obtained from a girl between 10 and 17 years old with multiple sclerosis. Both conserved end residues are part of each CDR3. Each record gives: D gene, J gene, clone size, V gene, CDR3 protein, CDR3 DNA. D genes are given only for firm matches. Where a row states a size, it is once, few, many or the class of an expanded clone; other rows omit it.

d_call: -
j_call: TRBJ2-5
clone_size: few
v_call: TRBV12-3/TRBV12-4
cdr3_aa: CASRMGADYGQYF
cdr3_nt: TGTGCCAGCAGAATGGGGGCAGACTACGGGCAGTACTTC

d_call: -
j_call: TRBJ1-1
clone_size: -
v_call: TRBV28
cdr3_aa: CASSQQGLPEAFF
cdr3_nt: TGTGCCAGCAGCCAACAGGGACTGCCTGAAGCTTTCTTT

d_call: TRBD2
j_call: TRBJ2-3
clone_size: few
v_call: TRBV5-1
cdr3_aa: CASSTAGLAGGQDTQYF
cdr3_nt: TGCGCCAGCAGCACAGCCGGACTAGCGGGAGGGCAAGATACGCAGTATTTT

d_call: -
j_call: TRBJ1-6
clone_size: few
v_call: TRBV9
cdr3_aa: CASSVGRGSPLHF
cdr3_nt: TGTGCCAGCAGCGTAGGACGAGGTTCACCCCTCCACTTT

d_call: -
j_call: TRBJ2-3
clone_size: many
v_call: TRBV20-1
cdr3_aa: CSARGLFAAGTDTQYF
cdr3_nt: TGCAGTGCTAGAGGACTCTTCGCGGCGGGAACAGATACGCAGTATTTT

d_call: -
j_call: TRBJ1-1
clone_size: few
v_call: TRBV15
cdr3_aa: CATSRRDGENTEAFF
cdr3_nt: TGTGCCACCAGCAGGAGGGACGGGGAGAACACTGAAGCTTTCTTT

d_call: TRBD2
j_call: TRBJ2-1
clone_size: few
v_call: TRBV11-2
cdr3_aa: CASSLQLAGTYNEQFF
cdr3_nt: TGTGCCAGCAGCCTCCAACTAGCGGGGACTTACAATGAGCAGTTCTTC

d_call: -
j_call: TRBJ1-5
clone_size: -
v_call: TRBV2
cdr3_aa: CASSDWGNSNQPQHF
cdr3_nt: TGTGCCAGCAGTGATTGGGGGAATAGCAATCAGCCCCAGCATTTT

d_call: TRBD1
j_call: TRBJ2-7
clone_size: few
v_call: TRBV6-2/TRBV6-3
cdr3_aa: CASSYSTGANEQYF
cdr3_nt: TGTGCCAGCAGTTACTCGACAGGGGCAAACGAGCAGTACTTC

d_call: -
j_call: TRBJ2-7
clone_size: few
v_call: TRBV11-1
cdr3_aa: CASSLSTGPTTYEQYF
cdr3_nt: TGTGCCAGCAGCTTAAGCACCGGGCCAACCACCTACGAGCAGTACTTC

d_call: -
j_call: TRBJ1-2
clone_size: -
v_call: TRBV5-5
cdr3_aa: CASSVQGNYGYTF
cdr3_nt: TGTGCCAGCAGCGTTCAGGGAAACTATGGCTACACCTTC

d_call: TRBD1
j_call: TRBJ2-1
clone_size: -
v_call: TRBV25-1
cdr3_aa: CASSFPTGGARFF
cdr3_nt: TGTGCCAGCAGTTTCCCCACAGGGGGCGCAAGGTTCTTC

d_call: -
j_call: TRBJ1-1
clone_size: few
v_call: TRBV6-6
cdr3_aa: CAGNRLGTEAFF
cdr3_nt: TGTGCCGGCAACCGGTTAGGCACTGAAGCTTTCTTT

d_call: TRBD1
j_call: TRBJ1-1
clone_size: -
v_call: TRBV24-1
cdr3_aa: CATSDLTGDLPGRELVFF
cdr3_nt: TGTGCCACCAGTGATTTGACAGGGGACCTTCCGGGAAGGGAATTAGTTTTCTTT

d_call: TRBD2
j_call: TRBJ2-1
clone_size: -
v_call: TRBV23-1
cdr3_aa: CATPLGIAGDAYNEQFF
cdr3_nt: TGCGCCACCCCTTTGGGTATAGCGGGGGACGCATACAATGAGCAGTTCTTC

d_call: -
j_call: TRBJ2-2
clone_size: -
v_call: TRBV15
cdr3_aa: CATSRGNQLYTGELFF
cdr3_nt: TGTGCCACCAGCAGAGGAAACCAATTATACACCGGGGAGCTGTTTTTT

d_call: TRBD2
j_call: TRBJ2-7
clone_size: many
v_call: TRBV20-1
cdr3_aa: CSAGLAREQYF
cdr3_nt: TGCAGTGCTGGACTAGCTCGCGAGCAGTACTTC

d_call: -
j_call: TRBJ1-2
clone_size: few
v_call: TRBV29-1
cdr3_aa: CSVDSSGIEGYGYTF
cdr3_nt: TGCAGCGTTGATTCGTCCGGGATTGAAGGCTATGGCTACACCTTC

d_call: -
j_call: TRBJ2-3
clone_size: -
v_call: TRBV20-1
cdr3_aa: CSAIPASEADAQYF
cdr3_nt: TGCAGTGCTATTCCGGCTAGCGAAGCAGATGCGCAGTATTTT

d_call: -
j_call: TRBJ2-1
clone_size: few
v_call: TRBV20-1
cdr3_aa: CSAPGRIDEQFF
cdr3_nt: TGCAGTGCTCCGGGGAGGATCGATGAGCAGTTCTTC

d_call: -
j_call: TRBJ2-1
clone_size: few
v_call: TRBV24-1
cdr3_aa: CATSLGRGRSYNEQFF
cdr3_nt: TGTGCCACCTCTTTAGGGCGGGGCCGATCCTACAATGAGCAGTTCTTC

d_call: -
j_call: TRBJ2-7
clone_size: few
v_call: TRBV4-2
cdr3_aa: CASSQEGAVSYEQYF
cdr3_nt: TGTGCCAGCAGCCAAGAGGGGGCAGTCTCCTACGAGCAGTACTTC

d_call: TRBD2
j_call: TRBJ2-1
clone_size: few
v_call: TRBV11-3
cdr3_aa: CASSFSGRYGNEQFF
cdr3_nt: TGTGCCAGCAGCTTTAGCGGGAGATACGGCAATGAGCAGTTCTTC

d_call: TRBD1
j_call: TRBJ1-1
clone_size: few
v_call: TRBV24-1
cdr3_aa: CATRTGVNTEAFF
cdr3_nt: TGTGCCACGCGGACAGGCGTAAACACTGAAGCTTTCTTT

d_call: -
j_call: TRBJ1-1
clone_size: few
v_call: TRBV29-1
cdr3_aa: CSVKTRLENTEAFF
cdr3_nt: TGCAGCGTCAAGACCCGACTCGAGAACACTGAAGCTTTCTTT

d_call: TRBD1
j_call: TRBJ1-1
clone_size: -
v_call: TRBV18
cdr3_aa: CASSPAPGQVGPMNTEAFF
cdr3_nt: TGTGCCAGCTCACCAGCCCCGGGACAGGTGGGGCCCATGAATACTGAAGCTTTCTTT

d_call: -
j_call: TRBJ2-1
clone_size: -
v_call: TRBV15
cdr3_aa: CATSRGRTGNPFF
cdr3_nt: TGTGCCACCAGCAGAGGAAGGACCGGGAACCCGTTCTTC

d_call: TRBD1
j_call: TRBJ2-1
clone_size: few
v_call: TRBV24-1
cdr3_aa: CATSDLAGTGIYNEQFF
cdr3_nt: TGTGCCACCAGTGATCTGGCCGGGACAGGGATCTACAATGAGCAGTTCTTC

d_call: -
j_call: TRBJ1-5
clone_size: -
v_call: TRBV24-1
cdr3_aa: CATSDPRGEGQPQHF
cdr3_nt: TGTGCCACCAGTGATCCACGAGGGGAGGGCCAGCCCCAGCATTTT

d_call: -
j_call: TRBJ2-7
clone_size: -
v_call: TRBV20-1
cdr3_aa: CGAQTPKGYEQYF
cdr3_nt: TGCGGTGCACAGACGCCAAAAGGCTACGAGCAGTACTTC

d_call: TRBD1
j_call: TRBJ1-1
clone_size: many
v_call: TRBV5-1
cdr3_aa: CASSLVGTENTEAFF
cdr3_nt: TGCGCCAGCAGCTTAGTGGGGACAGAGAACACTGAAGCTTTCTTT

d_call: TRBD2
j_call: TRBJ2-1
clone_size: -
v_call: TRBV6-1
cdr3_aa: CASSEWGLVGVVQFF
cdr3_nt: TGTGCCAGCAGTGAATGGGGACTAGTGGGAGTTGTGCAGTTCTTC

d_call: TRBD2
j_call: TRBJ2-3
clone_size: few
v_call: TRBV27
cdr3_aa: CASRSLREPPDTQYF
cdr3_nt: TGTGCCAGCAGGAGTTTGCGGGAGCCCCCAGATACGCAGTATTTT

d_call: TRBD2
j_call: TRBJ2-3
clone_size: -
v_call: TRBV11-2
cdr3_aa: CASSLVSGRAGTDTQYF
cdr3_nt: TGTGCCAGCAGCCTCGTTAGCGGGAGGGCCGGGACAGATACGCAGTATTTT

d_call: TRBD1
j_call: TRBJ2-7
clone_size: many
v_call: TRBV28
cdr3_aa: CASTDRYSYEQYF
cdr3_nt: TGTGCCAGCACGGACAGGTATTCCTACGAGCAGTACTTC

d_call: -
j_call: TRBJ2-3
clone_size: many
v_call: TRBV7-2
cdr3_aa: CASSLDWSTDTQYF
cdr3_nt: TGTGCCAGCAGCTTAGACTGGTCCACAGATACGCAGTATTTT

d_call: TRBD2
j_call: TRBJ2-1
clone_size: few
v_call: TRBV12-3/TRBV12-4
cdr3_aa: CASSPGLAGGSSYNEQFF
cdr3_nt: TGTGCCAGCAGTCCGGGACTAGCGGGAGGGTCCTCCTACAATGAGCAGTTCTTC

d_call: -
j_call: TRBJ1-1
clone_size: -
v_call: TRBV7-9
cdr3_aa: CASSSGTMATEAFF
cdr3_nt: TGTGCCAGCAGCTCCGGGACCATGGCCACTGAAGCTTTCTTT

d_call: -
j_call: TRBJ1-1
clone_size: -
v_call: TRBV29-1
cdr3_aa: CSPNLQGNTEAFF
cdr3_nt: TGCAGCCCCAACCTACAGGGGAACACTGAAGCTTTCTTT

d_call: -
j_call: TRBJ2-3
clone_size: many
v_call: TRBV12-3/TRBV12-4
cdr3_aa: CASSLTGDTQYF
cdr3_nt: TGTGCCAGCAGCTTGACAGGTGATACGCAGTATTTT

d_call: -
j_call: TRBJ1-2
clone_size: -
v_call: TRBV12-3/TRBV12-4
cdr3_aa: CASSLGGEYYGYTF
cdr3_nt: TGTGCCAGCAGTTTAGGTGGGGAGTACTATGGCTACACCTTC

d_call: TRBD2
j_call: TRBJ2-2
clone_size: few
v_call: TRBV6-5
cdr3_aa: CASSSRTSGNTGELFF
cdr3_nt: TGTGCCAGCAGTTCCCGGACTAGCGGGAACACCGGGGAGCTGTTTTTT

d_call: -
j_call: TRBJ2-7
clone_size: few
v_call: TRBV7-8
cdr3_aa: CASSLLAYSRVEYEQYF
cdr3_nt: TGTGCCAGCAGCTTATTGGCGTATTCGAGGGTAGAGTACGAGCAGTACTTC

d_call: TRBD1
j_call: TRBJ1-1
clone_size: -
v_call: TRBV3-1
cdr3_aa: CASSPGDDRGRTEAFF
cdr3_nt: TGTGCCAGCAGCCCCGGGGATGACAGGGGGAGAACTGAAGCTTTCTTT

d_call: -
j_call: TRBJ1-1
clone_size: few
v_call: TRBV11-2
cdr3_aa: CASSLVRQAGAEAFF
cdr3_nt: TGTGCCAGCAGCTTAGTGCGACAGGCAGGGGCTGAAGCTTTCTTT

d_call: -
j_call: TRBJ2-7
clone_size: many
v_call: TRBV10-3
cdr3_aa: CAIIWTESYEQYF
cdr3_nt: TGTGCCATCATCTGGACAGAATCCTACGAGCAGTACTTC

d_call: -
j_call: TRBJ1-2
clone_size: few
v_call: TRBV6-5
cdr3_aa: CASTTRTDYGYTF
cdr3_nt: TGTGCCAGCACCACCAGGACAGACTATGGCTACACCTTC

d_call: -
j_call: TRBJ2-3
clone_size: -
v_call: TRBV7-8
cdr3_aa: CASSSPSSGTLTDTQYF
cdr3_nt: TGTGCCAGCAGCTCCCCCTCCTCCGGGACCCTCACAGATACGCAGTATTTT

d_call: -
j_call: TRBJ2-5
clone_size: -
v_call: TRBV3-1
cdr3_aa: CASSQRSQETQYF
cdr3_nt: TGTGCCAGCAGCCAACGGTCGCAAGAGACCCAGTACTTC

d_call: -
j_call: TRBJ1-1
clone_size: few
v_call: TRBV5-1
cdr3_aa: CASSLSTVNTEAFF
cdr3_nt: TGCGCCAGCAGCTTGTCCACGGTGAACACTGAAGCTTTCTTT

d_call: -
j_call: TRBJ2-5
clone_size: -
v_call: TRBV4-1
cdr3_aa: CASCQEKTQYF
cdr3_nt: TGCGCCAGCTGCCAAGAAAAGACCCAGTACTTC

d_call: TRBD2
j_call: TRBJ2-5
clone_size: -
v_call: TRBV20-1
cdr3_aa: CSARPVLPGLAGQETQYF
cdr3_nt: TGCAGTGCTCGACCCGTTCTTCCGGGACTAGCGGGGCAAGAGACCCAGTACTTC

d_call: -
j_call: TRBJ2-4
clone_size: few
v_call: TRBV21-1
cdr3_aa: CASSKTSGSLNLTKNIQYF
cdr3_nt: TGTGCCAGCAGCAAAACTAGCGGGAGTTTGAATCTTACCAAAAACATTCAGTACTTC

d_call: -
j_call: TRBJ2-1
clone_size: -
v_call: TRBV7-2
cdr3_aa: CASSLGTTSYNEQFF
cdr3_nt: TGTGCCAGCAGCTTAGGGACTACGTCCTACAATGAGCAGTTCTTC